Below are 2 T cell receptor beta chains sequenced from a single sample in a study of Tregs in tolerant kidney transplant recipients. The nonmyeloablative bone marrow transplants came from related graft donors, with transient mixed chimerism. The table came from immunoSEQ multiplex PCR; TCRdb's copy has only in-frame clones and leaves some out. This specimen shows about 11,000 clones; the ten leading clones hold roughly 27%. Sequences were derived from CD8+ T cells from blood (PBMCs), sampled 24 months after the transplant. The receptors stem from a human patient who received a combined kidney and bone marrow transplant. The T cells may come from the graft donor.

About this clone itself: Read coverage stops 3 residues before the CDR3 terminus; the germline J gene supplies the remainder. The chain recombines TRBV7-3 with TRBJ2-1; tentative D call: TRBD1 (5 bases). The CDR3 spans 14 residues. CDR1 is SGHTA and CDR2 is FQGTGA in the germline V gene. V lost 5 bases and J 8 bases, leaving 16 bases between the germline ends. The CDR3 is CASSPRDWADEQFF. Incomplete CDR3 DNA: TGTGCCAGCAGCCCCAGGGATTGGGCCGATGAG.

Points on this clone: Read data end 3 residues before the CDR3 end; the end is taken from the germline J gene. The chain links TRBV28 to TRBJ1-4; 9 nucleotides line up with TRBD1. The germline V gene encodes CDR1 MDHEN and CDR2 SYDVKM. The CDR3 runs 16 residues. J was trimmed by 0 bases and V by 8 bases; bases with no gene match: 7. The DNA read from the CDR3 is TGTGCCAGCTCCTTCTACAGGGGGCCAACTAATGAAAAA. Its protein is CASSFYRGPTNEK. The full CDR3 protein reads CASSFYRGPTNEKLFF.